This is a list of T cell receptor beta chains from one sample in a study of graft-versus-host responses after intestinal transplantation. Method: immunoSEQ multiplex PCR; TCRdb's copy keeps in-frame clones and lacks some. The top ten clones hold less than 2% of a sample with 50,000 to 75,000 clones, about nine tenths of them seen once. This specimen consisted of ileum tissue, obtained roughly 390 days after transplant. The receptors here all came from a human patient who received an intestinal transplant, so some T cells may come from the graft donor. Each CDR3 is given with its conserved first and last residue. Fields, in order: D gene, J gene, V gene, CDR3 length, CDR3 protein. The D gene is left open where the match is weak.

D: .; J: TRBJ2-1; V: TRBV5-4; length: 15; CDR3: CASSLGGTLRNEQFF
D: .; J: TRBJ2-7; V: TRBV5-7; length: 14; CDR3: CASSLEGAAYEQYF
D: .; J: TRBJ1-2; V: TRBV7-9; length: 12; CDR3: CASSLGDLGYTF
D: TRBD1; J: TRBJ1-5; V: TRBV5-1; length: 15; CDR3: CASSLGGQANQPQHF
D: TRBD1; J: TRBJ1-3; V: TRBV6-1; length: 13; CDR3: CASSRTGDNTIYF
D: .; J: TRBJ2-4; V: TRBV6-1; length: 15; CDR3: CASSTSGGTGDIQYF
D: .; J: TRBJ1-1; V: TRBV6-1; length: 14; CDR3: CASSENSLWGEAFF
D: TRBD1; J: TRBJ1-2; V: TRBV6-5; length: 15; CDR3: CASSYMLTGQFGYTF
D: .; J: TRBJ2-7; V: TRBV13; length: 15; CDR3: CASSLGWKSSYEQYF
D: TRBD2; J: TRBJ2-7; V: TRBV11-2; length: 16; CDR3: CASSLILAGYSYEQYF
D: .; J: TRBJ2-3; V: TRBV9; length: 15; CDR3: CASSPPGGSTDTQYF
D: .; J: TRBJ2-2; V: TRBV13; length: 18; CDR3: CASSLLRAQEVNTGELFF
D: .; J: TRBJ2-1; V: TRBV23-1; length: 23; CDR3: CASSQSNHTGEGASVPPTYEQFF
D: .; J: TRBJ1-1; V: TRBV9; length: 14; CDR3: CASSVGGGTTEAFF
D: .; J: TRBJ1-2; V: TRBV5-1; length: 14; CDR3: CASSLTARYYGYTF
D: TRBD2; J: TRBJ2-7; V: TRBV28; length: 17; CDR3: CASSFDPGLAQSYEQYF
D: TRBD1; J: TRBJ2-7; V: TRBV5-1; length: 15; CDR3: CASSPSGDRAGEQYF
D: TRBD2; J: TRBJ2-1; V: TRBV4-1; length: 14; CDR3: CASSVAGGNNEQFF
D: TRBD1; J: TRBJ2-7; V: TRBV5-4; length: 14; CDR3: CASSPWGQDHEQYF
D: .; J: TRBJ2-1; V: TRBV6-4; length: 15; CDR3: CASRKSGVLDNEQFF
D: .; J: TRBJ2-5; V: TRBV18; length: 12; CDR3: CASSLLQETQYF
D: .; J: TRBJ2-5; V: TRBV7-9; length: 14; CDR3: CAHQTGEDWETQYF
D: .; J: TRBJ2-3; V: TRBV5-1; length: 16; CDR3: CASSLGRGISTDTQYF
D: .; J: TRBJ2-7; V: TRBV6-5; length: 13; CDR3: CASSYSSVYEQYF
D: .; J: TRBJ2-7; V: TRBV6-5; length: 11; CDR3: CASSYDSEQYF
D: .; J: TRBJ1-3; V: TRBV6-1; length: 12; CDR3: CASSELSNTIYF
D: .; J: TRBJ2-1; V: TRBV28; length: 17; CDR3: CASSLDSGQQPDNEQFF
D: TRBD1; J: TRBJ2-7; V: TRBV6-6; length: 14; CDR3: CASRMGQGAYEQYF
D: .; J: TRBJ2-5; V: TRBV29-1; length: 13; CDR3: CSVVDGGRETQYF
D: .; J: TRBJ2-3; V: TRBV6-6; length: 14; CDR3: CASSASASTDTQYF
D: .; J: TRBJ1-2; V: TRBV6-1; length: 13; CDR3: CASSERGRIGYTF
D: .; J: TRBJ1-1; V: TRBV4-2; length: 15; CDR3: CASSQEGGGASEAFF
D: .; J: TRBJ1-2; V: TRBV5-4; length: 16; CDR3: CASSFHRDSKNYGYTF
D: .; J: TRBJ1-1; V: TRBV9; length: 13; CDR3: CASSVRGDTEAFF
D: TRBD2; J: TRBJ2-5; V: TRBV6-6; length: 15; CDR3: CASSGTSGSSETQYF
D: TRBD2; J: TRBJ2-3; V: TRBV5-4; length: 19; CDR3: CASRNPGLAGGRGTDTQYF
D: .; J: TRBJ1-1; V: TRBV6-1; length: 14; CDR3: CASKESGAITEAFF